This TCR beta chain was sequenced for a study of shared T cell receptors in the human thymus. Clones were read by immunoSEQ multiplex PCR, and TCRdb kept only the in-frame ones, dropping some. In the table there are approximately 580,000 clones, approximately 80% of which are singletons. The V gene end was trimmed by 1 base and the J gene end by 5 bases; junction bases not matched to a gene: 6. The CDR3 is 16 amino acids. The V gene's germline CDR1 is SGHVS and CDR2 FQNEAQ. The sample was also reused in another study, on human thymus T cells. This second report adds: Each of the donors was a healthy Finnish infant who was undergoing open corrective cardiac surgery for congenital heart defects. Resections removed during corrective heart surgery provided the thymus tissue used. Thymic and blood repertoires appeared to display a bias in their usage of V and J genes. Thymic repertoires of unrelated individuals were reported in related research to overlap highly.

This clonotype originated in a boy younger than two with a congenital heart defect. Source material: thymocytes. This chain links TRBV7-8 with TRBJ2-2; 8 nucleotides align to TRBD1. CDR3 sequence (DNA): TGTGCCAGCAGCTTAGTCGGGACAGGTGAAACCGGGGAGCTGTTTTTT. Protein: CASSLVGTGETGELFF.